The 3 T cell receptor beta chains in this list originate from one sample, sequenced in a study of cytomegalovirus exposure and HLA in healthy donors. The PCR employed 60 Vbeta primers together with 13 Jbeta primers. Measured with immunoSEQ multiplex PCR; TCRdb has only the in-frame clones, and not every one. The data contain about 120,000 clones, around 85% of them singletons. The sequencing sample was made of PBMCs. The origin of the receptors is a young man in good health and CMV-seropositive.

This clone was detected only a few times. The chain recombines TRBV6-6 with TRBJ1-6; 10 positions match TRBD1. V lost 0 bases and J lost 7; bases outside the gene matches: 0. The CDR3 is made up of 15 amino acids. Germline V gene sequence: CDR1 MNHNY, CDR2 SVGAGI (reference sequence). The CDR3, as DNA: TGTGCCAGCAGTTACTCGGGACAGGGGAATTCACCCCTCCACTTT. It yields the protein CASSYSGQGNSPLHF.

The rearrangement joins TRBV10-3 to TRBJ2-2; the match to TRBD1 covers 10 bases. Trimming took 0 bases from V and 5 from J; bases not matched to a gene: 6. Germline CDR1 ENHRY, CDR2 SYGVKD. The CDR3 length is 17 residues. CDR3 DNA: TGTGCCATCAGTGAGTCAAGACAGGGGGCTGAGACCGGGGAGCTGTTTTTT. Translated: CAISESRQGAETGELFF.

The rearrangement joins TRBV7-8 to TRBJ2-3; tentatively, D is TRBD1 (6 bases). Trimming cost V 4 bases and J 8 bases, with 16 bases left between them. This CDR3 spans 14 amino acids. The germline gives CDR1 SGHVS, CDR2 FQNEAQ. DNA for the CDR3: TGTGCCAGCAGCTCGGACCTGACCAGGGGTACGCAGTATTTT. This codes for CASSSDLTRGTQYF.